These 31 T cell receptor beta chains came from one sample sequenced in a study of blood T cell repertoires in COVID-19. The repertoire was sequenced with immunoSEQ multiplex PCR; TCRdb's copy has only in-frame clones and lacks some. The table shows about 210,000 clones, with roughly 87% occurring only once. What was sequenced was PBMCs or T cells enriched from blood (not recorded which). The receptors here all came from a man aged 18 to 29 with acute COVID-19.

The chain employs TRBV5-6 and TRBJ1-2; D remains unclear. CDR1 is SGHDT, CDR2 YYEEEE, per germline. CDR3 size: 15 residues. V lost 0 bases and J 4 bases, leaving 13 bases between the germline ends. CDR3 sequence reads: CASSLAGGPVYGYTF. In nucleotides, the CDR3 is TGTGCCAGCAGCTTGGCCGGCGGTCCCGTCTATGGCTACACCTTC.

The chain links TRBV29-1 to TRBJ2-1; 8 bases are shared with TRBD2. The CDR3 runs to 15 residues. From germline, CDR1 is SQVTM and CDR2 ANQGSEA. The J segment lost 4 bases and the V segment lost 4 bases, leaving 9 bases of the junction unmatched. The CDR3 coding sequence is TGCAGCGTTGCCCTAGCGGGCCTACTATACAATGAGCAGTTCTTC. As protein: CSVALAGLLYNEQFF.

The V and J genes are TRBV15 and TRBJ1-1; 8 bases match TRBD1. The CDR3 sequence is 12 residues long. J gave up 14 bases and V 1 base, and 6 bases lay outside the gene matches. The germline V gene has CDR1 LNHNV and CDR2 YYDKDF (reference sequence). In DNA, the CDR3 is TGTGCCACCAGCAGAGCCCGACAGGGGACCTTCTTT. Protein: CATSRARQGTFF.

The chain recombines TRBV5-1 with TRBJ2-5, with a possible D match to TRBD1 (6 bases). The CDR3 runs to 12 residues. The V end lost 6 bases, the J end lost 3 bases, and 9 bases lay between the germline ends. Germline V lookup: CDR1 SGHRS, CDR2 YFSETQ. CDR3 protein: CASKSGEETQYF. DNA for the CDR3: TGCGCCAGCAAGTCAGGGGAAGAGACCCAGTACTTC.

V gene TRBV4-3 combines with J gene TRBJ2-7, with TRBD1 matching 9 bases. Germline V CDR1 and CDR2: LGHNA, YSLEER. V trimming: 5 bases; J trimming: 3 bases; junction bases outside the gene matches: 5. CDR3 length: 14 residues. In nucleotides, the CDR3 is TGCGCCAGCAGCGAGGGACAGGGCGGCTACGAGCAGTACTTC. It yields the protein CASSEGQGGYEQYF.

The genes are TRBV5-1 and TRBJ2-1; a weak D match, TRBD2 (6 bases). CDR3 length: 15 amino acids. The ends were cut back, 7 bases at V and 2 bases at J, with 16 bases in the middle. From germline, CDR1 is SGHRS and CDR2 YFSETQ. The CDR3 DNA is TGCGCCAGCCGACTTTGGAGGGAGGCCTACAATGAGCAGTTCTTC. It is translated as CASRLWREAYNEQFF.

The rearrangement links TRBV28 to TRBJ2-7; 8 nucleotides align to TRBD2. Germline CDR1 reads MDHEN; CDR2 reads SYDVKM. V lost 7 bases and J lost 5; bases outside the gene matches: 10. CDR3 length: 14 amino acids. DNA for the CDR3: TGTGCCAGCAAGGCGGGAGGAGATTCCCACGAGCAGTACTTC. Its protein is CASKAGGDSHEQYF.

The CDR3 DNA reads TGTGCCAGCAGCCGGGGGGGCAGCCTTGGCTACACCTTC. Translation: CASSRGGSLGYTF. The chain carries TRBV11-2 and TRBJ1-2; D is perhaps TRBD1 (6 bases). CDR1 and CDR2 (germline): SGHAT, FQNNGV. V dropped 5 bases and J dropped 7 bases, with 14 bases sitting between them. This CDR3 comprises 13 residues.

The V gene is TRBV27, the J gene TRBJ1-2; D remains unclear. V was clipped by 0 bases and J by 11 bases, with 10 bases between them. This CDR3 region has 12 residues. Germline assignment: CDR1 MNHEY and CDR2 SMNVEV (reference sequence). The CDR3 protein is CASSLSTVLYTF. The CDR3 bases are TGTGCCAGCAGTTTATCCACAGTGTTGTACACCTTC.

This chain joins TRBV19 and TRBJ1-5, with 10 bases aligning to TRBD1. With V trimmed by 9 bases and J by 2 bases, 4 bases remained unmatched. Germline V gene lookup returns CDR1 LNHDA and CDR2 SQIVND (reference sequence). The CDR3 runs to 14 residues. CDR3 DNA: TGTGCCAGCTCCGGGACAGGGGGCAATCAGCCCCAGCATTTT. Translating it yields CASSGTGGNQPQHF.

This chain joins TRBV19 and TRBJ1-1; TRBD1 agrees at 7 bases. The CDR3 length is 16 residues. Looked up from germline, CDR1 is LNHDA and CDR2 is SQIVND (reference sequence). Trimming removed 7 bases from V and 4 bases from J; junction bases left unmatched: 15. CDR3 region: CASTNGETGRGTEAFF. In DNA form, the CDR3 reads TGTGCCAGTACCAACGGGGAGACAGGGCGGGGCACTGAAGCTTTCTTT.

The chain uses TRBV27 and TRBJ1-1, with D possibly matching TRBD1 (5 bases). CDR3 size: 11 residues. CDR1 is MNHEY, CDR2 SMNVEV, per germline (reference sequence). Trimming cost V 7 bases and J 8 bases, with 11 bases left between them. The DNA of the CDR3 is TGTGCCAGCATGGGGGGGACGGAAGCTTTCTTT. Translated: CASMGGTEAFF.

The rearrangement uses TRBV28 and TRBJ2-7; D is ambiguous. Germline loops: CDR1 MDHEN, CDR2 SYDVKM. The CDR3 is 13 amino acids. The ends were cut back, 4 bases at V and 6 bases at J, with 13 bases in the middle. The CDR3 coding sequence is TGTGCCAGCAGTTACCCCAATGAAGCCGAGCAGTACTTC. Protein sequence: CASSYPNEAEQYF.

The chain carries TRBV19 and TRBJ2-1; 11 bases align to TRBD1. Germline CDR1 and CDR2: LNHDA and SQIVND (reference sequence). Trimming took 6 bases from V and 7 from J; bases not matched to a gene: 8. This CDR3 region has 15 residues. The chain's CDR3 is CASSLGGTGGNEQFF. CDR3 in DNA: TGTGCCAGTAGCTTGGGTGGGACAGGGGGAAATGAGCAGTTCTTC.

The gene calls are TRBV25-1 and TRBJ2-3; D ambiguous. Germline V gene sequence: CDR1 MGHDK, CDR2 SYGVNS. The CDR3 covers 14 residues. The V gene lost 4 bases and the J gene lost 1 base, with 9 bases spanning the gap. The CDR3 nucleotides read TGTGCCAGCAGTGTAGAGACTGGCACAGATACGCAGTATTTT. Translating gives CASSVETGTDTQYF.

In nucleotides, the CDR3 is TGTGCCACCAGCAGAGATTCGGGTTCTGAAGCTTTCTTT. This gives the protein CATSRDSGSEAFF. The rearrangement links TRBV15 to TRBJ1-1; D uncertain. This CDR3 spans 13 amino acids. Trimming took off 0 bases at V and 6 bases at J, with 8 bases between the two ends. Germline V CDR1 and CDR2: LNHNV, YYDKDF (reference sequence).

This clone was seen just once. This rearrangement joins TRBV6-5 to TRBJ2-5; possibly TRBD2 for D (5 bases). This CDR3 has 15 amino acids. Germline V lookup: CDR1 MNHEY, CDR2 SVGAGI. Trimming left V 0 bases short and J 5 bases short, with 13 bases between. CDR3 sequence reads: CASSYSFGEQETQYF. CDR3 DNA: TGTGCCAGCAGTTACTCTTTCGGGGAACAGGAGACCCAGTACTTC.

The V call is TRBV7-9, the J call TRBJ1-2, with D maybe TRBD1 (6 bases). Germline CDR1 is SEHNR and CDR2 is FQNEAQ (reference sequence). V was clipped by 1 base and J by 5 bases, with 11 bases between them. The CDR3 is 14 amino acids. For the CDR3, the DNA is TGTGCCAGCAGCTTAGTAGGAACAGGGTATGGCTACACCTTC. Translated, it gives CASSLVGTGYGYTF.

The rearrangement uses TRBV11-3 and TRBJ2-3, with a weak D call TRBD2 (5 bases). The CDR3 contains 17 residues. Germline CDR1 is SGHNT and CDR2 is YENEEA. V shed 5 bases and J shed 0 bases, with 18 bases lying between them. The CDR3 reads CASSVSEILSSTDTQYF. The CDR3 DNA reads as TGTGCCAGCAGCGTTAGCGAGATACTGTCTAGCACAGATACGCAGTATTTT.

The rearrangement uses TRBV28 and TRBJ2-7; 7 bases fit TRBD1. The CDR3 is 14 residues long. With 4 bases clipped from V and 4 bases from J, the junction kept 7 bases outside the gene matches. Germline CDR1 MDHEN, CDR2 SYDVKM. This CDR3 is CASSSGQVRYEQYF. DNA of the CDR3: TGTGCCAGCAGTTCCGGACAGGTACGTTACGAGCAGTACTTC.

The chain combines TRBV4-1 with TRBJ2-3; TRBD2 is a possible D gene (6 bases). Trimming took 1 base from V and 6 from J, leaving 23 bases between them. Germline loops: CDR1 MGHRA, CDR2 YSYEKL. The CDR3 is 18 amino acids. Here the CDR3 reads CASSQVGLSGRNRDTQYF. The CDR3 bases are TGCGCCAGCAGCCAAGTGGGACTGAGCGGCCGAAATAGGGATACGCAGTATTTT.

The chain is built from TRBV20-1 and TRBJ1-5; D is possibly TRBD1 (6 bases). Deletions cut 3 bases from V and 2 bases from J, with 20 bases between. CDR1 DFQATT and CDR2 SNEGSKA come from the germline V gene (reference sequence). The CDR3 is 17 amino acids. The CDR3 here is CSASKTTQGSGNQPQHF. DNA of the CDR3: TGCAGTGCTAGTAAAACTACACAGGGTTCAGGCAATCAGCCCCAGCATTTT.

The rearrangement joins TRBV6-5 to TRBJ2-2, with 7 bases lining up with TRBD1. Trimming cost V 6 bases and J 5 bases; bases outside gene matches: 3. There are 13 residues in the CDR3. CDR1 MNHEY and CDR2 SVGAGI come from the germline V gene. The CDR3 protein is CASSSGQTGELFF. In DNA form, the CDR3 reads TGTGCCAGCAGCTCGGGACAGACCGGGGAGCTGTTTTTT.

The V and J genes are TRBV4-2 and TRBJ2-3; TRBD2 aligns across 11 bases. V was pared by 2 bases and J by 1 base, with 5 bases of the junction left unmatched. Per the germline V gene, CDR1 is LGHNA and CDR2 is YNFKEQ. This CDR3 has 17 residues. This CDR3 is CASSQRLAGRGTDTQYF. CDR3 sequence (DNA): TGTGCCAGCAGCCAAAGACTAGCGGGGCGGGGCACAGATACGCAGTATTTT.

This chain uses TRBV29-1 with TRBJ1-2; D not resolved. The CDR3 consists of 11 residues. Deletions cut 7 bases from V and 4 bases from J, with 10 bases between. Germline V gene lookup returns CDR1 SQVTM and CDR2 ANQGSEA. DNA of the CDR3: TGCAGCGCCTGGGAGATCTATGGCTACACCTTC. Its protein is CSAWEIYGYTF.

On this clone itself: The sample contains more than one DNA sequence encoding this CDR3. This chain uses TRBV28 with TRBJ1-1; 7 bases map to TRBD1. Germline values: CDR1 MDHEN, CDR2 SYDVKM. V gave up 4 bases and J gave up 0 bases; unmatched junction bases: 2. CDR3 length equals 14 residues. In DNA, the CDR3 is TGTGCCAGCAGTTCGGGACAGATGAACACTGAAGCTTTCTTT. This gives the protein CASSSGQMNTEAFF.

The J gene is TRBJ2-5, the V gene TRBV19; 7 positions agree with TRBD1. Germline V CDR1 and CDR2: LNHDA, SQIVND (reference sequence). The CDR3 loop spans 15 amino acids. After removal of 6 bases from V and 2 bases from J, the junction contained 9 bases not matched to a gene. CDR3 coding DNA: TGTGCCAGTAGCCCAGCCGGGACAGCACAAGAGACCCAGTACTTC. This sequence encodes CASSPAGTAQETQYF.

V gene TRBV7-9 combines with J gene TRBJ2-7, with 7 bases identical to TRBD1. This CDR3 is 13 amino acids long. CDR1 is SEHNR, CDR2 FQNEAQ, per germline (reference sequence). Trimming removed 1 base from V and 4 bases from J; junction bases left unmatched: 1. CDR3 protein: CASSLGDRYEQYF. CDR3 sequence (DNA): TGTGCCAGCAGCTTAGGGGACAGATACGAGCAGTACTTC.

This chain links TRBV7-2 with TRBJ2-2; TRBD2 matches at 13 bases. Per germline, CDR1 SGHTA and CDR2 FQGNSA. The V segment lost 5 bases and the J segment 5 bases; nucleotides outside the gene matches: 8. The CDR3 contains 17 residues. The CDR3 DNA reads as TGTGCCAGCAGCCGTGGACTAGCGGGAGTAAGAACCGGGGAGCTGTTTTTT. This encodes CASSRGLAGVRTGELFF.

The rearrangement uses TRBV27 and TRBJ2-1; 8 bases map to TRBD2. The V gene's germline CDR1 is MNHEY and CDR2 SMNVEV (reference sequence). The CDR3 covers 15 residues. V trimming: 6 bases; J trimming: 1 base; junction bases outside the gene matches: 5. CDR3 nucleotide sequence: TGTGCCAGCAGGGGGGGGACTAGTTCCTACAATGAGCAGTTCTTC. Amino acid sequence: CASRGGTSSYNEQFF.

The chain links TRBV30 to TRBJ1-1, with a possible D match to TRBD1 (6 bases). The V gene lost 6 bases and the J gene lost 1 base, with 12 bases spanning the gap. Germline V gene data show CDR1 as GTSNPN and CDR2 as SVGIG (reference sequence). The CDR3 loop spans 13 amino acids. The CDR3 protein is CACTGSPNTEAFF. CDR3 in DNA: TGTGCCTGTACAGGGTCCCCGAACACTGAAGCTTTCTTT.